The present T cell receptor beta chain was sequenced within a study of blood T cells in healthy people across ages. To note about this clonotype: Compared with germline, one end of the junction differs, possibly owing to a read error.

Using a J-beta primer mix together with a sample-barcoded 5' primer, a second PCR was run for about 6 to 11 cycles. TCRdb analysed the 5' RACE reads with MiXCR anew, one entry per CDR3 protein. The table has about 720,000 distinct CDR3 sequences, 22% seen once; the top ten hold about 20%. The CDR3 consists of 12 residues. Germline V CDR1 and CDR2: DFQATT, SNEGSKA (reference sequence). The sample taken for sequencing was blood. The source of this sequence is an older man in good health. V is TRBV20-1 and J is TRBJ2-3; no clear D. CDR3 residues: CSARGSTDMQYF. As DNA, the CDR3 is TGCAGTGCTAGAGGGTCCACAGATATGCAGTATTTT.